This T cell receptor (beta chain) was found in a study of shared clonotypes between healthy human individuals. Produced via immunoSEQ multiplex PCR; TCRdb's table is partial and in-frame only. The sample carries over a million clones, 98% recorded once. The V and J ends lost 0 bases and 1 base respectively, with 8 bases between them. CDR3 length: 16 amino acids. Germline V gene data show CDR1 as SGDLS and CDR2 as YYNGEE. The donor population consisted of healthy HIV-negative adults with no recent acute infections or vaccinations. The chain employs TRBV9 and TRBJ2-6, with a possible D match to TRBD2 (6 bases). Sequencing used naive CD4+ T cells sorted from blood. Sample subset: CD45RA+ positively selected. The TCR originated in a man aged 25 to 45 in good health. The CDR3 spells CASSVVGRSGANVLTF. The CDR3 DNA reads as TGTGCCAGCAGCGTAGTTGGGAGGTCTGGGGCCAACGTCCTGACTTTC.